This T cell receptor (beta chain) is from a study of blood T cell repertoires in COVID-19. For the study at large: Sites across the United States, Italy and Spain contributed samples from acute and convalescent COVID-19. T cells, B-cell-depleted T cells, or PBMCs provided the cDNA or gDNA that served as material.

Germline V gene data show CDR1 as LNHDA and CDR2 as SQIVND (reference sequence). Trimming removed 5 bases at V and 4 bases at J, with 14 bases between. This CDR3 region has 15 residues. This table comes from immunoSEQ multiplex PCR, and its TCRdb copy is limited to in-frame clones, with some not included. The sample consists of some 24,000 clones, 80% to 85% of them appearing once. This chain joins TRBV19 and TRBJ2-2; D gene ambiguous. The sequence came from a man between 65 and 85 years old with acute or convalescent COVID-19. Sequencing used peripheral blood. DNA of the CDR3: TGTGCCAGTAGTTTAGCCGTGGCCCCCACCGGGGAGCTGTTTTTT. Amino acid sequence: CASSLAVAPTGELFF.